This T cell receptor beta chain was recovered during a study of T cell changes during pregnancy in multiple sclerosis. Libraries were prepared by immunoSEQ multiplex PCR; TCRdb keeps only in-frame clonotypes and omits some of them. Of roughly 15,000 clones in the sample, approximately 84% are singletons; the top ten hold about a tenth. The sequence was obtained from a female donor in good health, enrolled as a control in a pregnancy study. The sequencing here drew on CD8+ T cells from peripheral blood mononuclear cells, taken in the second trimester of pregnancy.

Here the CDR3 DNA reads TGTGCCAGCAGTTTATCAGGGGTAAGAGGCGGCATTCAGTACTTC. As protein: CASSLSGVRGGIQYF. The V and J genes are TRBV27 and TRBJ2-4, with D possibly matching TRBD1 (5 bases). The CDR3 contains 15 residues. The germline gives CDR1 MNHEY, CDR2 SMNVEV (reference sequence). Trimming cost V 0 bases and J 9 bases, with 15 bases left between them.